What follows are 11 T cell receptor beta chains derived from one specimen sequenced in a study of molecular identifiers for immune sequencing clone quantification. TCRdb redid the calling of the PCR reads with MiXCR, one entry per CDR3 protein. Of over 550,000 distinct CDR3 sequences in the sample, about 25% are singletons; the top ten hold 0.78%. Sequenced sample: naive CD8+ T cells from blood, with Jurkat cell RNA spiked in. The subset denotes: FACS-sorted CD8+CD4-CCR7+CD45RA+ naive T cells. The receptors shown here come from a human donor in good health. Some libraries in this study had Jurkat cell RNA spiked in.

In this sample, this clonotype turned up many times. A junction boundary mismatches the germline segment, possibly from a read error. V gene TRBV7-7 combines with J gene TRBJ2-1, with no clear D. CDR3 length: 12 residues. CDR1 and CDR2 from the germline V gene are SSHAT and FNYEAQ (reference sequence). The CDR3 DNA reads TGTGCTAGCAGCTTATACCACGGTGAGCAGTTCTTC. Its translation is CASSLYHGEQFF.

This clonotype was recorded at least ten times. The germline gene is not matched at one end of the junction; a read error may be the cause. This chain connects TRBV12-3 or TRBV12-4 to TRBJ2-3; 11 bases match TRBD2. This CDR3 has 13 amino acids. The CDR3 sequence is CASRSTSGSSDRF. The CDR3 DNA sequence: TGTGCCAGCCGATCCACTAGCGGGAGTTCTGACCGATTT.

This clonotype was detected many times. The V gene is TRBV10-3, the J gene TRBJ1-1; no clear D. From germline, CDR1 is ENHRY and CDR2 SYGVKD. V dropped 6 bases and J dropped 4 bases, with 6 bases sitting between them. CDR3 size: 11 residues. CDR3 loop: CAISGGTEAFF. The DNA for the CDR3 is TGTGCCATCAGCGGCGGCACTGAAGCTTTCTTT.

A word on this clonotype: A much more abundant neighbour one base away suggests this may be a read error. V and J are TRBV7-2 and TRBJ2-7; D might be TRBD2 (5 bases). V gave up 1 base and J gave up 7 bases, with 17 bases separating them. The CDR3 covers 15 residues. Germline CDR1 reads SGHTA; CDR2 reads FQGNSA. This CDR3 is CASSLGPDWMLEQYF. CDR3 coding DNA: TGTGCCAGCAGCTTAGGCCCGGACTGGATGTTGGAGCAGTACTTC.

This clonotype was detected ten times or more. This chain joins TRBV28 and TRBJ2-7; D gene uncertain. This CDR3 has 13 amino acids. Trimming pared 9 bases from V and 5 bases from J, leaving 17 bases between. Per the germline V gene, CDR1 is MDHEN and CDR2 is SYDVKM. The CDR3: CASHPGNIHEQYF. CDR3 coding DNA: TGTGCCAGTCACCCCGGAAATATCCACGAGCAGTACTTC.

Points on this clonotype: This may come from a read error, since a much larger clone is one base off. Here the CDR3 omits its conserved ending phenylalanine or tryptophan, so a read error is the likely source. V and J are TRBV9 and TRBJ2-7; D gene unclear. V dropped 4 bases and J dropped 7 bases, with 15 bases sitting between them. The CDR3 runs to 13 residues. CDR1 and CDR2 (germline): SGDLS, YYNGEE. For the CDR3, the DNA is TGTGCCAGCAGCCCATGGACCGCTGGAGAGCAGTACCTC. This translates into CASSPWTAGEQYL.

Many counts were recorded for this clonotype. This rearrangement joins TRBV5-4 to TRBJ2-5; unclear D gene. V lost 6 bases and J 0 bases, leaving 9 bases between the germline ends. The CDR3 is 13 residues long. Germline loops: CDR1 SGHNT, CDR2 YYREEE (reference sequence). The CDR3: CASKVPNQETQYF. CDR3 bases: TGTGCCAGCAAGGTACCGAACCAAGAGACCCAGTACTTC.

The table lists this clonotype with a few counts. The V gene is TRBV20-1, the J gene TRBJ2-1; D unresolved. This CDR3 is built from 13 residues. Trimming took 5 bases from V and 0 from J, leaving 8 bases between them. Germline lookup yields CDR1 DFQATT and CDR2 SNEGSKA (reference sequence). Here the CDR3 reads CSAHQSSYNEQFF. CDR3 DNA sequence: TGCAGTGCTCACCAGAGCTCCTACAATGAGCAGTTCTTC.

On this clonotype: One end of the junction varies from germline; a read error may be responsible. V is TRBV5-1 and J is TRBJ2-2; TRBD2 is a possible D gene (5 bases). The CDR3 length is 13 residues. Germline CDR1 reads SGHRS; CDR2 reads YFSETQ. CDR3 region: CASSLRVPGELCF. DNA of the CDR3: TGCGCCAGCAGCTTGAGGGTCCCCGGGGAGCTGTGTTTT. Combining the CDR3 with reference TRBV5-1 and TRBJ2-2 gives the whole variable domain KAGVTQTPRYLIKTRGQQVTLSCSPISGHRSVSWYQQTPGQGLQFLFEYFSETQRNKGNFPGRFSGRQFSNSRSEMNVSTLELGDSALYLCASSLRVPGELCFGEGSRLTVL.

This clonotype showed up many times. This chain's CDR3 is CASSRDRLYGYTF. As DNA, the CDR3 is TGCGCCAGCAGTCGGGACCGATTATATGGCTACACCTTC. V and J are TRBV10-2 and TRBJ1-2; D perhaps matches TRBD1 (5 bases). The germline V and J ends were trimmed by 5 bases and 5 bases, with 12 bases remaining between them. This CDR3 region has 13 residues. The germline V gene encodes CDR1 WSHSY and CDR2 SAAADI.

This rearrangement joins TRBV4-3 to TRBJ1-1; 10 positions agree with TRBD1. The CDR3 spans 14 residues. Germline CDR1 and CDR2: LGHNA and YSLEER. V shed 5 bases and J 7 bases; nucleotides not matched to a gene: 7. The DNA for the CDR3 is TGCGCCAGCAGCTATGGACAGGGGGATTATGAAGCTTTCTTT. Translating gives CASSYGQGDYEAFF.